This T cell receptor beta chain was recorded in a study of T cells expressing NK-cell markers (dated by TCRdb to 2020 to 2021). At the level of the whole study: In sorted CD3+CD56+NKG2C+, CD3+CD56+NKG2C- and CD3+CD56-NKG2C+ T-cell subsets from eight donors, TCR beta-chain repertoires were profiled. Illumina HiSeq 2000/2500, MiSeq or NextSeq was used to sequence libraries as 2 x 150 bp reads. The study sequenced eight donors, all healthy volunteers chosen at random: three men and five women. Among the eight sequenced donors, seven were HCMV-seropositive and one was HCMV-seronegative. What the work shows at the level of the full study, not this receptor alone: Those dominant clonotypes were again the most abundant among CD3+CD56-NKG2C+ cells in a few donors, at about 25-65%. In roughly six donors, the dominant CD3+CD56+NKG2C+ clonotypes ranked among the top 10 CD8+ clonotypes, making up about 1.0-7.5% of CD8+ T cells. Whether the expanded NKG2C-expressing T cell clones were specific for HCMV antigens was left unclear.

HCMV serostatus was determined by detecting HCMV-specific IgG in serum with a commercial ELISA kit. Ficoll density gradient centrifugation was used to isolate peripheral blood mononuclear cells from blood. CDR1 and CDR2 (SGHRS, YFSETQ) derive from the germline V gene. There are 14 amino acids in the CDR3, from cysteine to phenylalanine inclusive. No DNA accompanies this entry. Worth noting for this clonotype: Its target antigen remains unknown.

Sequenced on an Illumina HiSeq 2000. TCR beta cDNA libraries were prepared using 5'RACE template switching, which introduced a universal primer site and unique molecular identifiers. Priming for cDNA synthesis came from the TCR beta constant segment, and two successive PCR amplification steps followed. The authors' pipeline ran thus. MIGEC was used to demultiplex reads and group the reads by UMI, and MiTCR was used to assemble and quantify clonotypes. To exclude erroneous sequences, only TCR cDNA sequences supported by at least two reads were retained. The tcR package was used for downstream repertoire analysis, with clonotypes matched between fractions based on CDR3 nucleotide sequence plus V segment. VDJmatch was used to annotate antigen specificity against VDJdb, with one amino acid substitution in CDR3 permitted. Each CDR3 protein sequence appears as one entry after TCRdb reprocessed the reads, and no DNA is included. The V and J calls, along with clone size, are taken from TCRdb and not from the paper's own processing. This sample's clone table shows 350,000 to 400,000 distinct CDR3 sequences. The ten largest clones represent about 10% of the sample.

The receptor's source is a woman in her 50s in good health. Donor details come from another sample of the same person, matched by shared clones. Recombination connected TRBV5-1 to TRBJ2-1; without DNA, the TCRdb call of TRBD2 cannot be checked. Sequencing was done on a sample of blood T cells: a sorted CD56 or NKG2C T cell subset, CD4+ or CD8+ T cells, or bulk PBMC T cells (not recorded which). The CDR3 region reads CASIGTSGRIEQFF.